This entry lists 8 T cell receptor beta chains sequenced from one sample in a study of read filtering for tumor transcriptome and immune sequencing. From about 400 ng of RNA, a library with molecular barcoded alpha/delta and beta/gamma adaptors was made. TCRdb reprocessed the reads with MiXCR, giving one entry per CDR3 protein. The sample includes roughly 130,000 distinct CDR3 sequences, 13% seen only once; the top ten take roughly 9.6%. The sample consisted of a population of CD138-negative cells sorted from bone marrow. The receptors shown here come from a donor aged 40 or older with multiple myeloma.

The rearrangement uses TRBV9 and TRBJ2-5; D ambiguous. The V and J ends lost 0 bases and 4 bases respectively, with 13 bases between them. The CDR3 loop spans 15 amino acids. Germline loops: CDR1 SGDLS, CDR2 YYNGEE. CDR3 amino acids: CASSVGVSFLETQYF. The DNA of the CDR3 is TGTGCCAGCAGCGTAGGGGTTAGCTTTTTAGAGACCCAGTACTTC. Full variable domain (missing parts from reference TRBV9 and TRBJ2-5): DSGVTQTPKHLITATGQRVTLRCSPRSGDLSVYWYQQSLDQGLQFLIQYYNGEERAKGNILERFSAQQFPDLHSELNLSSLELGDSALYFCASSVGVSFLETQYFGPGTRLLVL.

This clonotype was seen a few times. V is TRBV24-1 and J is TRBJ2-4, with 8 positions matching TRBD2. The CDR3 loop spans 17 amino acids. Germline lookup yields CDR1 KGHDR and CDR2 SFDVKD. With 4 bases clipped from V and 1 base from J, the junction kept 8 bases outside the gene matches. For the CDR3, the DNA is TGTGCCACCAGTGAGGGGGGTGGCGGGAGGGCCAAAAACATTCAGTACTTC. This codes for CATSEGGGGRAKNIQYF.

The sample holds many counts of this clonotype. V usage is TRBV20-1 and J usage is TRBJ2-7, with 8 bases matching TRBD2. The CDR3 is 12 residues long. In germline, CDR1 is DFQATT, CDR2 SNEGSKA (reference sequence). V was pared by 1 base and J by 8 bases, with 4 bases of the junction left unmatched. CDR3 DNA sequence: TGCAGTGCTAGAGGACTAGCGAACAAGCAGTACTTC. It specifies CSARGLANKQYF.

This clonotype was counted many times. The chain joins TRBV20-1 to TRBJ2-7, with 9 bases fitting TRBD1. CDR3 size: 13 residues. Germline V gives CDR1 DFQATT, CDR2 SNEGSKA (reference sequence). V was clipped by 5 bases and J by 3 bases; unmatched bases: 5. The CDR3 nucleotides are TGCAGTGCTGGAGGACAGGGGAACTACGAGCAGTACTTC. This sequence encodes CSAGGQGNYEQYF.

This clonotype was recorded at least ten times. The chain is built from TRBV5-4 and TRBJ2-3; D unresolved. Trimming removed 4 bases from V and 1 base from J, with 13 bases in between. Germline V gives CDR1 SGHNT, CDR2 YYREEE (reference sequence). The CDR3 spans 15 residues. CDR3 nucleotide sequence: TGTGCCAGCAGCGCCCCCATGAGAGGCACAGATACGCAGTATTTT. It translates to CASSAPMRGTDTQYF.

The chain joins TRBV12-3 or TRBV12-4 to TRBJ2-1, with TRBD2 identical over 12 bases. CDR3 size: 15 residues. The junction had 5 bases not matched to a gene; V was cut back by 6 bases and J by 5 bases. The CDR3 coding sequence is TGTGCCAGCAGGTGGACTAGCGGGATAGACAATGAGCAGTTCTTC. The encoded protein is CASRWTSGIDNEQFF.

This clonotype was recorded a few times. This may be a read error: a much more frequent sequence differs by one nucleotide. As the CDR3 is not closed by the conserved phenylalanine or tryptophan, this likely results from a read error. The chain couples TRBV3-1 to TRBJ2-2, with D unclear. CDR3 size: 15 residues. Germline CDR1 and CDR2: LGHDT and YNNKEL (reference sequence). The V gene lost 0 bases and the J gene lost 3 bases, with 8 bases spanning the gap. The CDR3 DNA reads TGTGCCAGCAGCCAAGAATCGGGCTACACCGGGGAGCTGTTTCTT. Its translation is CASSQESGYTGELFL.

The rearrangement uses TRBV6-1 and TRBJ1-4; tentatively, D is TRBD1 (5 bases). Trimming pared 0 bases from V and 7 bases from J, leaving 9 bases between. The CDR3 sequence is 14 residues long. Germline CDR1 is MNHNS and CDR2 is SASEGT. CDR3 amino acids: CASSEAAGGEKLFF. CDR3 nucleotides: TGTGCCAGCAGTGAAGCGGCTGGGGGTGAAAAACTGTTTTTT.